A single sample gave rise to the 23 T cell receptor beta chains below, sequenced in a study of CD8+ T cells in alopecia areata. RNA was isolated and reverse transcribed to cDNA, the sequencing template. The table came from immunoSEQ multiplex PCR; TCRdb's copy has only in-frame clones and leaves some out. The data hold about 120,000 clones, with about 50% observed a single time. The specimen was CD8+ T cells sorted from blood, collected at week 0. The receptors come from a human donor with alopecia areata.

There are many counts of this clone. The chain links TRBV2 to TRBJ2-3, with 11 bases matching TRBD2. The CDR3 spans 14 residues. With 9 bases clipped from V and 0 bases from J, the junction kept 2 bases outside the gene matches. Germline CDR1 and CDR2: SNHLY and FYNNEI. The CDR3 loop reads CARTSGASTDTQYF. The CDR3, as DNA: TGTGCCAGGACTAGCGGGGCTAGCACAGATACGCAGTATTTT.

The CDR3 bases are TGTGCCAGCAGTTATACAGGGGGCGGAACTGAAGCTTTCTTT. Translating it yields CASSYTGGGTEAFF. The chain employs TRBV27 and TRBJ1-1; 9 nucleotides match TRBD1. The trim removed 4 bases at V and 5 bases at J, leaving 5 bases unmatched. The germline V gene has CDR1 MNHEY and CDR2 SMNVEV (reference sequence). The CDR3 covers 14 residues.

The chain employs TRBV13 and TRBJ1-1; 10 bases match TRBD1. The CDR3 covers 15 residues. V trimming: 4 bases; J trimming: 5 bases; junction bases outside the gene matches: 7. Germline values: CDR1 PRHDT, CDR2 FYEKMQ (reference sequence). CDR3 in DNA: TGTGCCAGCAGCTCAACCGGGACAGGGGAAACTGAAGCTTTCTTT. Translated: CASSSTGTGETEAFF.

The rearrangement uses TRBV2 and TRBJ2-5; TRBD2 matches at 11 bases. V lost 10 bases and J lost 2; bases outside the gene matches: 6. Per the germline V gene, CDR1 is SNHLY and CDR2 is FYNNEI. The CDR3 has 14 residues. Written as DNA, the CDR3 is TGTGCCATTCTGACTAGCGGGGATCAAGAGACCCAGTACTTC. It translates to CAILTSGDQETQYF.

CDR3 nucleotides: TGCAGCGTTGAAGATAGGGGGACTAGCGGTTACGAGCAGTACTTC. Translated: CSVEDRGTSGYEQYF. The gene calls are TRBV29-1 and TRBJ2-7; 11 positions match TRBD2. CDR3 size: 15 residues. With V trimmed by 0 bases and J by 4 bases, 5 bases remained unmatched. Looked up from germline, CDR1 is SQVTM and CDR2 is ANQGSEA.

This rearrangement joins TRBV27 to TRBJ2-7; D ambiguous. This CDR3 spans 13 amino acids. V lost 4 bases to trimming and J lost 0 bases, with 7 bases between them. Germline CDR1 is MNHEY and CDR2 is SMNVEV (reference sequence). The CDR3 DNA sequence: TGTGCCAGCAGTTACAGAAACTCCTACGAGCAGTACTTC. It yields the protein CASSYRNSYEQYF.

This chain connects TRBV29-1 to TRBJ2-1; D is ambiguous. V gave up 0 bases and J gave up 6 bases, with 15 bases separating them. Germline CDR1 SQVTM, CDR2 ANQGSEA. The CDR3 has 15 amino acids. The CDR3 reads CSVEDHGNRINEQFF. The CDR3 nucleotides are TGCAGCGTTGAAGATCATGGGAACAGAATCAATGAGCAGTTCTTC.

This clone appeared a few times. The rearrangement uses TRBV27 and TRBJ2-2; no reliable D call. Germline CDR1 is MNHEY and CDR2 is SMNVEV (reference sequence). The CDR3 extends over 14 amino acids. V lost 5 bases to trimming and J lost 1 base, with 8 bases between them. CDR3 region: CASSELGNTGELFF. The CDR3 DNA sequence: TGTGCCAGCAGTGAGCTGGGGAACACCGGGGAGCTGTTTTTT.

The chain combines TRBV14 with TRBJ2-5; TRBD1 might be the D (6 bases). This CDR3 is 13 amino acids long. Trimming took 6 bases from V and 5 from J, leaving 13 bases between them. The germline V gene encodes CDR1 SGHDN and CDR2 FVKESK. The CDR3 sequence: CASRPRQVETQYF. The CDR3 DNA follows: TGTGCCAGCAGGCCGAGACAGGTGGAGACCCAGTACTTC. The full variable domain, rest sourced from reference TRBV14 and TRBJ2-5, is EAGVTQFPSHSVIEKGQTVTLRCDPISGHDNLYWYRRVMGKEIKFLLHFVKESKQDESGMPNNRFLAERTGGTYSTLKVQPAELEDSGVYFCASRPRQVETQYFGPGTRLLVL.

This chain joins TRBV27 and TRBJ1-5; D is possibly TRBD1 (5 bases). V shed 3 bases and J shed 7 bases, with 7 bases lying between them. The germline V gene encodes CDR1 MNHEY and CDR2 SMNVEV (reference sequence). This CDR3 has 12 residues. CDR3 sequence (DNA): TGTGCCAGCAGTTTTGGGGGGCAGCCCCAGCATTTT. This encodes CASSFGGQPQHF.

The table lists this clone with a few counts. J is TRBJ1-2 and V is TRBV29-1; unclear D gene. The CDR3 runs 9 residues. Deletions cut 3 bases from V and 8 bases from J, with 4 bases between. Germline V lookup: CDR1 SQVTM, CDR2 ANQGSEA. CDR3 nucleotides: TGCAGCGTTGAGGTGGGCTACACCTTC. Protein: CSVEVGYTF.

CDR3 coding DNA: TGCAGCGTTGTCCGTTGGACAGGAGAAATGTACCAAGAGACCCAGTACTTC. Translation: CSVVRWTGEMYQETQYF. V and J are TRBV29-1 and TRBJ2-5, with 7 bases fitting TRBD1. The length of the CDR3 is 17 residues. Germline values: CDR1 SQVTM, CDR2 ANQGSEA. Unmatched junction bases numbered 14, after V lost 4 bases and J lost 0 bases.

In its sample, this clone was seen a few times. The rearrangement links TRBV29-1 to TRBJ2-2, with 7 bases identical to TRBD2. Germline CDR1 and CDR2: SQVTM and ANQGSEA. With V trimmed by 6 bases and J by 0 bases, 4 bases remained unmatched. The CDR3 has 14 amino acids. The CDR3 sequence: CSVRGTANTGELFF. CDR3 sequence (DNA): TGCAGCGTGCGGGGGACTGCGAACACCGGGGAGCTGTTTTTT.

This clone came up a few times. The J gene is TRBJ1-2, the V gene TRBV30, with 7 bases lining up with TRBD1. With V trimmed by 3 bases and J by 4 bases, 8 bases remained unmatched. CDR3 length: 14 amino acids. Germline V gene lookup returns CDR1 GTSNPN and CDR2 SVGIG (reference sequence). In DNA, the CDR3 is TGTGCCTGGAGCCCGTACCGGGACAGCTATGGCTACACCTTC. Translating it yields CAWSPYRDSYGYTF.

V and J are TRBV27 and TRBJ2-3; D unresolved. Looked up from germline, CDR1 is MNHEY and CDR2 is SMNVEV (reference sequence). The germline V and J ends were trimmed by 6 bases and 0 bases, with 7 bases remaining between them. The CDR3 totals 13 residues. CDR3 DNA: TGTGCCAGCAGCACCGCCAGCACAGATACGCAGTATTTT. It translates to CASSTASTDTQYF.

The chain recombines TRBV9 with TRBJ1-2; possible D gene TRBD1, 5 bases. Germline lookup yields CDR1 SGDLS and CDR2 YYNGEE. V was pared by 3 bases and J by 5 bases, with 11 bases between. CDR3 length: 13 amino acids. CDR3 sequence reads: CASSEQASYGYTF. The CDR3 nucleotides read TGTGCCAGCAGCGAACAGGCTTCTTATGGCTACACCTTC.

The chain couples TRBV14 to TRBJ2-2; D unclear. This CDR3 is 13 amino acids long. The ends were cut back, 2 bases at V and 4 bases at J, with 5 bases in the middle. The germline CDR1 and CDR2 sequences are SGHDN and FVKESK. The CDR3 is CASSQFITGELFF. CDR3 nucleotide sequence: TGTGCCAGCAGCCAATTTATCACCGGGGAGCTGTTTTTT.

This sequence joins TRBV30 and TRBJ1-6; the D is unclear. Trimming took 3 bases from V and 0 from J, leaving 18 bases between them. CDR3 length equals 18 residues. Germline CDR1 and CDR2: GTSNPN and SVGIG (reference sequence). CDR3 sequence (DNA): TGTGCCTGGAGAAGAATGTTGTCCAGGAGCTCCTATAATTCACCCCTCCACTTT. As protein: CAWRRMLSRSSYNSPLHF.

The genes are TRBV10-3 and TRBJ2-6; no clear D gene. CDR1 is ENHRY, CDR2 SYGVKD, per germline. Deletions cut 0 bases from V and 0 bases from J, with 6 bases between. The CDR3 runs to 16 residues. This chain's CDR3 is CAISESLPSGANVLTF. As DNA, the CDR3 is TGTGCCATCAGTGAGTCTCTCCCCTCTGGGGCCAACGTCCTGACTTTC.

This rearrangement joins TRBV30 to TRBJ2-2; D call uncertain. The CDR3 sequence is 11 residues long. V was cut by 7 bases and J by 4 bases, with 7 bases left in between. Germline V gives CDR1 GTSNPN, CDR2 SVGIG (reference sequence). The chain's CDR3 is CAFQATGELFF. The CDR3 nucleotides are TGTGCCTTCCAGGCCACCGGGGAGCTGTTTTTT.

This sequence joins TRBV5-5 and TRBJ2-7; D is unclear. Per the germline V gene, CDR1 is SGHKS and CDR2 is YYEKEE (reference sequence). This CDR3 is built from 13 residues. V was clipped by 4 bases and J by 1 base, with 9 bases between them. CDR3 sequence: CASSPSPSYEQYF. The CDR3 DNA reads TGTGCCAGCAGCCCCAGTCCTTCCTACGAGCAGTACTTC.

The J gene is TRBJ2-5, the V gene TRBV30, with 7 bases aligning to TRBD2. V gave up 5 bases and J gave up 5 bases; unmatched junction bases: 8. The germline CDR1 and CDR2 sequences are GTSNPN and SVGIG (reference sequence). This CDR3 contains 13 residues. The CDR3: CAWSLAAHETQYF. The DNA for the CDR3 is TGTGCCTGGTCGCTAGCGGCACACGAGACCCAGTACTTC. Using reference TRBV30 and TRBJ2-5 for the parts outside the CDR3, the full variable domain is SQTIHQWPATLVQPVGSPLSLECTVEGTSNPNLYWYRQAAGRGLQLLFYSVGIGQISSEVPQNLSASRPQDRQFILSSKKLLLSDSGFYLCAWSLAAHETQYFGPGTRLLVL.

This chain connects TRBV29-1 to TRBJ1-2; D gene uncertain. CDR1 is SQVTM, CDR2 ANQGSEA, per germline. V lost 5 bases and J lost 7, with 11 bases in between. This CDR3 has 11 residues. CDR3 residues: CSVLEVRGYTF. The CDR3 DNA follows: TGCAGCGTTCTTGAAGTCCGTGGCTACACCTTC.